Following are 25 T cell receptor beta chains from one sample sequenced in a study of blood T cell repertoires in COVID-19. Profiled with immunoSEQ multiplex PCR; TCRdb holds only in-frame clones, not every one. Here the sample spans tens of thousands of clones, about four fifths being singletons. The sample consisted of peripheral blood. The receptors were sampled from a human donor with acute or convalescent COVID-19. The donor label of this sample is uncertain.

This chain links TRBV28 with TRBJ2-7, with 7 bases matching TRBD2. From germline, CDR1 is MDHEN and CDR2 SYDVKM. The CDR3 totals 15 residues. The ends lost 5 bases at V and 3 bases at J; junction bases unmatched: 10. CDR3 sequence: CASSVTAGSGYEQYF. The CDR3 nucleotides read TGTGCCAGCAGTGTAACAGCGGGATCCGGCTACGAGCAGTACTTC. Full variable domain (remainder filled in from reference TRBV28 and TRBJ2-7): DVKVTQSSRYLVKRTGEKVFLECVQDMDHENMFWYRQDPGLGLRLIYFSYDVKMKEKGDIPEGYSVSREKKERFSLILESASTNQTSMYLCASSVTAGSGYEQYFGPGTRLTVT.

V and J are TRBV29-1 and TRBJ2-5; D is perhaps TRBD2 (6 bases). This CDR3 has 15 amino acids. Germline V gene lookup returns CDR1 SQVTM and CDR2 ANQGSEA. Trimming left V 2 bases short and J 1 base short, with 14 bases between. The CDR3 reads CSVERSGDRQETQYF. The CDR3 DNA reads as TGCAGCGTTGAACGTAGCGGAGACCGCCAAGAGACCCAGTACTTC.

J is TRBJ2-7 and V is TRBV5-6; 9 bases match TRBD1. Germline lookup yields CDR1 SGHDT and CDR2 YYEEEE. The CDR3 extends over 14 amino acids. The V segment lost 6 bases and the J segment 2 bases; nucleotides outside the gene matches: 6. For the CDR3, the DNA is TGTGCCAGCAACCGGGACAGGGCCCCCTACGAGCAGTACTTC. Translating it yields CASNRDRAPYEQYF.

The gene calls are TRBV2 and TRBJ2-7; 7 nucleotides agree with TRBD2. CDR3 length equals 14 residues. V was pared by 7 bases and J by 2 bases, with 8 bases of the junction left unmatched. Germline assignment: CDR1 SNHLY and CDR2 FYNNEI. The CDR3 sequence: CASKLAGATYEQYF. CDR3 DNA sequence: TGTGCCAGCAAGTTAGCGGGTGCTACCTACGAGCAGTACTTC.

The V and J genes are TRBV19 and TRBJ1-3; no clear D gene. The CDR3 sequence is 14 residues long. Germline-derived CDR1 and CDR2 are LNHDA and SQIVND (reference sequence). V was cut by 0 bases and J by 0 bases, with 3 bases left in between. The CDR3 DNA follows: TGTGCCAGTAGTATAGATATCTCTGGAAACACCATATATTTT. Its translation is CASSIDISGNTIYF. Variable domain in full (rest from reference TRBV19 and TRBJ1-3): DGGITQSPKYLFRKEGQNVTLSCEQNLNHDAMYWYRQDPGQGLRLIYYSQIVNDFQKGDIAEGYSVSREKKESFPLTVTSAQKNPTAFYLCASSIDISGNTIYFGEGSWLTVV.

The genes are TRBV9 and TRBJ2-7, with 7 bases aligning to TRBD1. Unmatched junction bases numbered 4, after V lost 4 bases and J lost 0 bases. There are 14 residues in the CDR3. The germline gives CDR1 SGDLS, CDR2 YYNGEE. CDR3 nucleotide sequence: TGTGCCAGCAGCAAACAGGGGTACTCCTACGAGCAGTACTTC. It is translated as CASSKQGYSYEQYF.

The rearrangement uses TRBV11-3 and TRBJ1-3; a possible D gene is TRBD1 (5 bases). Trimming left V 0 bases short and J 5 bases short, with 17 bases between. The germline V gene has CDR1 SGHNT and CDR2 YENEEA. The CDR3 is made up of 17 amino acids. The CDR3 nucleotides are TGTGCCAGCAGCTTAGATCATGGGGGGTTCGATCGAAACACCATATATTTT. It translates to CASSLDHGGFDRNTIYF.

V usage is TRBV18 and J usage is TRBJ1-6; 7 bases fit TRBD1. The CDR3 spans 16 residues. CDR1 is KGHSH, CDR2 LQKENI, per germline. After removal of 6 bases from V and 2 bases from J, the junction contained 7 bases not matched to a gene. CDR3 in DNA: TGTGCCAGCTCCCACCGGACAGGCACCTATAATTCACCCCTCCACTTT. Translating it yields CASSHRTGTYNSPLHF.

The gene calls are TRBV3-1 (or the pseudogene TRBV3-2) and TRBJ2-1; a weak D match, TRBD2 (7 bases). The V end lost 2 bases, the J end lost 7 bases, and 18 bases lay between the germline ends. This CDR3 is 16 amino acids long. CDR1 is LGHDT and CDR2 is YNNKEL in the germline V gene (reference sequence). The CDR3 region has the DNA TGTGCCAGCAGCCAAAGCTTGGGGGGGCCTGTGAATGAGCAGTTCTTC. Translation: CASSQSLGGPVNEQFF.

V is TRBV19 and J is TRBJ1-2, with D tentatively TRBD1 (6 bases). V lost 5 bases, J lost 2 bases, and 12 bases lay in between. Looked up from germline, CDR1 is LNHDA and CDR2 is SQIVND (reference sequence). The CDR3 loop spans 14 amino acids. CDR3 loop: CASSRSTGNYGYTF. The CDR3 bases are TGTGCCAGTAGTCGATCGACAGGCAACTATGGCTACACCTTC.

The V call is TRBV6-5, the J call TRBJ1-2; TRBD1 matches 10 bases. Germline loops: CDR1 MNHEY, CDR2 SVGAGI. This CDR3 is 15 amino acids long. J lost 1 base, V lost 6 bases, and 5 bases had no gene match. The CDR3 sequence is CASRGDRGGNYGYTF. CDR3 DNA: TGTGCCAGCAGGGGGGACAGGGGCGGTAACTATGGCTACACCTTC.

The chain couples TRBV7-6 to TRBJ1-5, with TRBD1 as a possible D gene (5 bases). In germline, CDR1 is SGHVS, CDR2 FNYEAQ. V was trimmed by 0 bases and J by 1 base, leaving 7 bases between them. CDR3 length: 15 amino acids. CDR3 residues: CASSLAWGSNQPQHF. The CDR3 nucleotides read TGTGCCAGCAGCTTAGCTTGGGGCAGCAATCAGCCCCAGCATTTT.

The chain has TRBV5-6 and TRBJ2-1, with TRBD2 matching 12 bases. CDR1 and CDR2 (germline): SGHDT, YYEEEE. The CDR3 length is 18 residues. V trimming: 6 bases; J trimming: 2 bases; junction bases outside the gene matches: 12. CDR3 sequence: CASTSRASGRETYNEQFF. CDR3 nucleotides: TGTGCCAGCACCTCGCGGGCTAGCGGGAGGGAGACCTACAATGAGCAGTTCTTC.

The chain employs TRBV11-2 and TRBJ2-3, with 10 positions matching TRBD1. The CDR3 is 17 residues long. CDR1 and CDR2 from the germline V gene are SGHAT and FQNNGV. The trim removed 0 bases at V and 5 bases at J, leaving 8 bases unmatched. The CDR3 reads CASSLEGTGAGIDTQYF. The CDR3 DNA is TGTGCCAGCAGCTTAGAAGGGACAGGGGCGGGGATAGATACGCAGTATTTT.

The chain is built from TRBV6-2 or TRBV6-3 and TRBJ2-1, with unresolved D. Looked up from germline, CDR1 is MNHEY and CDR2 is SVGEGT. The V gene lost 4 bases and the J gene lost 10 bases, with 11 bases spanning the gap. The CDR3 contains 12 residues. The CDR3 nucleotides are TGTGCCAGCAGTTTTGGCGGTGGCGAGCAGTTCTTC. This encodes CASSFGGGEQFF.

The gene calls are TRBV7-2 and TRBJ2-1; D call uncertain. Germline V gene lookup returns CDR1 SGHTA and CDR2 FQGNSA. V was clipped by 0 bases and J by 0 bases, with 6 bases between them. The CDR3 runs 15 residues. CDR3 DNA sequence: TGTGCCAGCAGCTTAGCAGCGAGCTCCTACAATGAGCAGTTCTTC. This gives the protein CASSLAASSYNEQFF. Filled out from reference TRBV7-2 and TRBJ2-1, the complete variable domain reads GAGVSQSPSNKVTEKGKDVELRCDPISGHTALYWYRQSLGQGLEFLIYFQGNSAPDKSGLPSDRFSAERTGGSVSTLTIQRTQQEDSAVYLCASSLAASSYNEQFFGPGTRLTVL.

The chain couples TRBV9 to TRBJ1-6; D is perhaps TRBD1 (5 bases). The CDR3 is 18 amino acids. Germline V gives CDR1 SGDLS, CDR2 YYNGEE. The germline V and J ends were trimmed by 0 bases and 5 bases, with 18 bases remaining between them. The CDR3 DNA is TGTGCCAGCAGCGTAGGGGGTTTCGGGGGACGGAATAATTCACCCCTCCACTTT. Translating gives CASSVGGFGGRNNSPLHF.

This chain joins TRBV4-1 and TRBJ2-6; a possible D gene is TRBD2 (5 bases). V lost 7 bases and J 0 bases, leaving 19 bases between the germline ends. This CDR3 spans 18 amino acids. The germline CDR1 and CDR2 sequences are MGHRA and YSYEKL. The DNA of the CDR3 is TGCGCCAGCACCCCCCGAGAGGGAACCGGCTCTGGGGCCAACGTCCTGACTTTC. This encodes CASTPREGTGSGANVLTF.

The V gene is TRBV6-2 or TRBV6-3, the J gene TRBJ1-5; 9 nucleotides align to TRBD1. The V gene's germline CDR1 is MNHEY and CDR2 SVGEGT. V dropped 4 bases and J dropped 6; count of bases not matched to a gene: 4. This CDR3 is built from 14 residues. The chain's CDR3 is CASSSGQGGQPQHF. CDR3 in DNA: TGTGCCAGCAGTTCGGGACAGGGAGGTCAGCCCCAGCATTTT.

This sequence joins TRBV5-4 and TRBJ1-3; D call uncertain. Looked up from germline, CDR1 is SGHNT and CDR2 is YYREEE (reference sequence). The V and J ends lost 5 bases and 2 bases respectively, with 8 bases between them. The CDR3 is 13 residues long. CDR3 sequence (DNA): TGTGCCAGCAGTCCGCAGGCTGGAAACACCATATATTTT. This translates into CASSPQAGNTIYF.

The sample holds a few counts of this clone. This chain joins TRBV19 and TRBJ2-6, with 11 bases that match TRBD2. Germline loops: CDR1 LNHDA, CDR2 SQIVND (reference sequence). Losses at the gene ends were 7 bases for V and 1 base for J; bases not matched to a gene: 6. The CDR3 totals 17 residues. CDR3 protein: CASTQTSGGSGANVLTF. The DNA for the CDR3 is TGTGCCAGTACCCAAACTAGCGGGGGTTCTGGGGCCAACGTCCTGACTTTC.

This clone was counted between two and nine times. The chain is built from TRBV6-4 and TRBJ2-1, with TRBD2 matching 10 bases. The germline CDR1 and CDR2 sequences are MRHNA and SNTAGT. The CDR3 is 16 amino acids. V lost 4 bases, J lost 4 bases, and 7 bases stayed unmatched. The CDR3: CASSASSSGGYNEQFF. CDR3 DNA sequence: TGTGCCAGCAGTGCCTCTTCTAGCGGGGGATACAATGAGCAGTTCTTC.

This chain joins TRBV7-2 and TRBJ2-7; 9 bases line up with TRBD1. Unmatched junction bases numbered 10, after V lost 5 bases and J lost 2 bases. This CDR3 contains 16 residues. Germline V gene lookup returns CDR1 SGHTA and CDR2 FQGNSA. The CDR3 here is CASSPAGGQGAYEQYF. In DNA, the CDR3 is TGTGCCAGCAGCCCCGCCGGGGGACAGGGCGCCTACGAGCAGTACTTC.

This clone was counted once. V and J are TRBV10-2 and TRBJ1-1; unclear D gene. Germline CDR1 reads WSHSY; CDR2 reads SAAADI. The V end lost 2 bases, the J end lost 4 bases, and 8 bases lay between the germline ends. CDR3 length equals 13 residues. CDR3 protein: CASSETGSTEAFF. CDR3 nucleotide sequence: TGCGCCAGCAGTGAGACGGGAAGCACTGAAGCTTTCTTT.

This chain joins TRBV7-2 and TRBJ2-2, with 7 bases that match TRBD2. This CDR3 is built from 15 residues. J gave up 6 bases and V 6 bases, and 10 bases lay outside the gene matches. Looked up from germline, CDR1 is SGHTA and CDR2 is FQGNSA. The CDR3: CASSGGGSPPGELFF. Here the CDR3 DNA reads TGTGCCAGCAGTGGTGGCGGGAGCCCCCCCGGGGAGCTGTTTTTT.